The 9 T cell receptor beta chains below come from one sample, sequenced in a study of OX40 agonist ivuxolimab in advanced cancers. Sequencing used immunoSEQ multiplex PCR; TCRdb keeps in-frame clones, though not all of them. The table has 40,000 to 50,000 clones, 88% seen once; the top ten hold 40% to 65%. This specimen was CD4+ or CD8+ T cells sorted from blood, taken in a trial of the OX40 agonist ivuxolimab. Source of these receptors: an adult with an advanced solid tumor such as melanoma, head and neck, liver or kidney cancer.

V usage is TRBV5-6 and J usage is TRBJ1-2; D is unresolved. Trimming left V 4 bases short and J 8 bases short, with 6 bases between. The CDR3 is 10 residues long. The germline V gene encodes CDR1 SGHDT and CDR2 YYEEEE. CDR3 nucleotides: TGTGCCAGCAGCGGCCGGGGCTACACCTTC. Translation gives CASSGRGYTF.

The gene calls are TRBV30 and TRBJ2-2, with 11 bases aligning to TRBD2. The CDR3 consists of 15 residues. CDR1 is GTSNPN and CDR2 is SVGIG in the germline V gene (reference sequence). V gave up 5 bases and J gave up 5 bases; unmatched junction bases: 7. The CDR3 nucleotides are TGTGCCTGGGCCTTACGACTAGCGGGAACCGGGGAGCTGTTTTTT. This codes for CAWALRLAGTGELFF.

CDR3 in DNA: TGTGCTAGTGGCGAGGCGGCTAGCGAGGCCTACGAGCAGTACTTC. This sequence encodes CASGEAASEAYEQYF. The rearrangement links TRBV12-5 to TRBJ2-7, with a possible D match to TRBD2 (6 bases). The V and J ends lost 6 bases and 2 bases respectively, with 17 bases between them. The CDR3 covers 15 residues. Germline V lookup: CDR1 LGHNT, CDR2 FRNRAP.

The chain combines TRBV6-5 with TRBJ2-7; the D gene is possibly TRBD2 (6 bases). With 0 bases removed from V and 3 bases from J, the gap between germline ends came to 9 bases. CDR3 length: 14 amino acids. Germline V CDR1 and CDR2: MNHEY, SVGAGI. The CDR3 nucleotides read TGTGCCAGCAGTTACTCGGGGGGTAACTACGAGCAGTACTTC. This gives the protein CASSYSGGNYEQYF.

This clone was seen only once. The rearrangement uses TRBV5-4 and TRBJ2-2; 7 bases agree with TRBD1. This CDR3 has 16 amino acids. CDR1 is SGHNT and CDR2 is YYREEE in the germline V gene (reference sequence). V trimming: 3 bases; J trimming: 3 bases; junction bases outside the gene matches: 8. The chain's CDR3 is CASSSGRTGYTGELFF. For the CDR3, the DNA is TGTGCCAGCAGCTCGGGTAGGACAGGCTACACCGGGGAGCTGTTTTTT.

The genes are TRBV11-3 and TRBJ2-5, with D possibly being TRBD1 (5 bases). The J call is uncertain, as TRBJ2-7 better fits the DNA end. Germline V gives CDR1 SGHNT, CDR2 YENEEA. This CDR3 region has 13 residues. The chain's CDR3 is CASSYQGTLEQYF. Written as DNA, the CDR3 is TGTGCCAGCAGCTACCAGGGAACTCTCGAGCAGTACTTC.

This sequence joins TRBV9 and TRBJ2-5; 9 bases are shared with TRBD2. Trimming cost V 0 bases and J 2 bases; bases outside gene matches: 14. The CDR3 length is 19 residues. Germline lookup yields CDR1 SGDLS and CDR2 YYNGEE. In DNA form, the CDR3 reads TGTGCCAGCAGCGTAGCTCCCAGCGGGGGGACGGGGTGGCAAGAGACCCAGTACTTC. Translation: CASSVAPSGGTGWQETQYF.

A few counts support this clone. V and J are TRBV27 and TRBJ1-2; no clear D gene. This CDR3 region has 13 residues. CDR1 is MNHEY, CDR2 SMNVEV, per germline (reference sequence). Trimming stripped 4 bases from V and 4 bases from J, with 10 bases between. CDR3 in amino acids: CASSSDKTYGYTF. CDR3 nucleotides: TGTGCCAGCAGTTCCGACAAGACCTATGGCTACACCTTC.

The rearrangement joins TRBV7-9 to TRBJ1-1; 7 nucleotides line up with TRBD1. The CDR3 extends over 14 amino acids. J gave up 0 bases and V 5 bases, and 3 bases lay outside the gene matches. Germline values: CDR1 SEHNR, CDR2 FQNEAQ (reference sequence). CDR3 DNA sequence: TGTGCCAGCAGCCAGGGACAGATGAACACTGAAGCTTTCTTT. Its protein is CASSQGQMNTEAFF.